Listed below are T cell receptor beta chains from one sample, sequenced in a study of OX40 agonist ivuxolimab in advanced cancers. Sequencing used immunoSEQ multiplex PCR; TCRdb keeps in-frame clones, though not all of them. The sample carries around 47,000 clones, 75% to 90% recorded once. This material consisted of CD4+ or CD8+ T cells sorted from blood, taken in a trial of the OX40 agonist ivuxolimab. The receptors were sampled from an adult with an advanced solid tumor such as melanoma, head and neck, liver or kidney cancer. Both conserved end residues are trimmed from each CDR3. A clone size is listed for some rows: how often the clone was seen (once, few, many), or a class if it is expanded.

length: 13
size: -
V: TRBV6-6
J: TRBJ2-7
CDR3: ASSYSIGGAYEQY

length: 12
size: -
V: TRBV11-2
J: TRBJ2-7
CDR3: ASSLLRGTYEQY

length: 13
size: -
V: TRBV4-1
J: TRBJ2-7
CDR3: ASSLTTSANYEQY

length: 10
size: -
V: TRBV28
J: TRBJ1-1
CDR3: ASRGMNTEAF

length: 8
size: -
V: TRBV2
J: TRBJ2-7
CDR3: ASKGLEQY

length: 11
size: -
V: TRBV5-5
J: TRBJ1-2
CDR3: ASSSGTSYGYT

length: 10
size: -
V: TRBV6-6
J: TRBJ1-2
CDR3: ASSKGLYGYT

length: 12
size: few
V: TRBV6-6
J: TRBJ2-7
CDR3: ASSLSSWAYEQY

length: 10
size: -
V: TRBV5-1
J: TRBJ1-2
CDR3: ASSLDRGGYT

length: 9
size: -
V: TRBV7-9
J: TRBJ2-7
CDR3: ASSSPGEQY

length: 11
size: -
V: TRBV27
J: TRBJ2-7
CDR3: ASSSQGPYEQY

length: 14
size: -
V: TRBV4-3
J: TRBJ2-3
CDR3: ASSQDLELPTDTQY

length: 14
size: once
V: TRBV7-9
J: TRBJ2-7
CDR3: ASSPREEGHYYEQY

length: 12
size: -
V: TRBV15
J: TRBJ1-1
CDR3: ATSRLTGYTEAF

length: 13
size: -
V: TRBV19
J: TRBJ2-3
CDR3: ASSIPTGVPDTQY

length: 8
size: -
V: TRBV30
J: TRBJ1-1
CDR3: AWRNTEAF

length: 11
size: -
V: TRBV10-1
J: TRBJ1-2
CDR3: ASSEFKREGYT

length: 13
size: -
V: TRBV30
J: TRBJ2-7
CDR3: AWSVLGSFAYEQY

length: 14
size: once
V: TRBV19
J: TRBJ1-1
CDR3: ASSIVTYTGGTEAF

length: 14
size: -
V: TRBV11-2
J: TRBJ2-1
CDR3: ASSLVLAGFYNEQF

length: 17
size: -
V: TRBV2
J: TRBJ2-1
CDR3: ASSEGGVRGLYSYNEQF

length: 12
size: -
V: TRBV5-1
J: TRBJ1-1
CDR3: ASSLGDEIPEAF

length: 14
size: -
V: TRBV4-3
J: TRBJ2-1
CDR3: ASSQDGGASYNEQF

length: 13
size: -
V: TRBV27
J: TRBJ2-7
CDR3: ASSSDRGMASEQY

length: 12
size: -
V: TRBV2
J: TRBJ2-7
CDR3: ASRIDSQRYEQY

length: 13
size: -
V: TRBV12-5
J: TRBJ2-7
CDR3: ASGLGGRSSYEQY

length: 15
size: -
V: TRBV7-9
J: TRBJ2-1
CDR3: ASSVRLGQGSYNEQF

length: 13
size: -
V: TRBV9
J: TRBJ2-2
CDR3: ASSAAGSKAGELF

length: 13
size: once
V: TRBV7-6
J: TRBJ2-1
CDR3: ASSLVGGSYNEQF

length: 13
size: few
V: TRBV6-1
J: TRBJ2-7
CDR3: ASRAGQGPSYEQY

length: 13
size: -
V: TRBV9
J: TRBJ2-3
CDR3: ASRAGGRSTDTQY

length: 9
size: -
V: TRBV29-1
J: TRBJ1-2
CDR3: SVGKEKGYT

length: 14
size: -
V: TRBV12-5
J: TRBJ2-1
CDR3: ASGQIDQGPNDEQF

length: 16
size: -
V: TRBV5-1
J: TRBJ1-5
CDR3: ASTAGTASPRGNQPQH

length: 12
size: -
V: TRBV7-2
J: TRBJ1-3
CDR3: ASSFDSSGNTIY